These T cell receptor beta chains were read from a single sample in a study of Ad26.COV2.S vaccination and SARS-CoV-2 variants. Assay used: immunoSEQ multiplex PCR; TCRdb lists only in-frame clones, some missing. This table has about 370,000 clones, about 89% appearing once. Sequenced material: peripheral blood, taken in a trial of Ad26.COV2.S vaccine versus placebo. The origin of the receptors is a person between 18 and 65 years old who received the Ad26.COV2.S COVID-19 vaccine or a placebo. Both conserved end residues are part of each CDR3.

TRBV25-1,TRBJ1-2,CASSDLWGEYGYTF
TRBV2,TRBJ2-3,CASTMGEVDTQYF
TRBV5-1,TRBJ2-1,CASSLRERDYNEQFF
TRBV7-9,TRBJ1-6,CASSSGTGNSPLHF
TRBV10-3,TRBJ1-5,CAISESGTLDQPQHF
TRBV5-1,TRBJ1-4,CASRAGRSNEKLFF
TRBV7-8,TRBJ1-4,CASSLIWTGGGEKLFF
TRBV18,TRBJ2-3,CASSPRRTPTDTQYF
TRBV7-8,TRBJ1-1,CASSLGLMNTEAFF
TRBV3-1/TRBV3-2,TRBJ1-5,CASSQIVGQPQHF
TRBV7-2,TRBJ2-7,CASSFQDLEQYF
TRBV7-2,TRBJ1-6,CASTQQGGNSPLHF
TRBV28,TRBJ1-5,CASSFGAGEVQPQHF
TRBV6-8,TRBJ2-5,CASSTASGQETQYF
TRBV28,TRBJ2-4,CASSFGISQISRDIQYF
TRBV6-1,TRBJ2-1,CASSVAWTGSSYNEQFF
TRBV27,TRBJ1-1,CASQGTSEAFF
TRBV5-8,TRBJ2-7,CASSAGGRGPSYEQYF
TRBV9,TRBJ2-1,CASSPGLAGSMANEQFF
TRBV9,TRBJ1-6,CASSPRQGLKADSPLHF
TRBV28,TRBJ1-2,CASSLAAGWGGYTF
TRBV2,TRBJ2-2,CASKRTVNTGELFF
TRBV24-1,TRBJ2-2,CATRSGAVTGELFF
TRBV9,TRBJ2-7,CASSGTTYEQYF
TRBV2,TRBJ2-7,CASRPQVKAYEQYF
TRBV11-2,TRBJ2-7,CASSFGTSASLEQYF
TRBV29-1,TRBJ2-3,CSVPGVTDTQYF
TRBV7-9,TRBJ1-1,CASTQDRGNTEAFF
TRBV5-4,TRBJ2-7,CASSYGEGEQYF
TRBV9,TRBJ2-4,CASSAGTSGSSNIQYF
TRBV18,TRBJ1-1,CASSPPASLAKGGAFF
TRBV6-5,TRBJ1-1,CASSYRRNTEAFF
TRBV12-3/TRBV12-4,TRBJ2-4,CASSLGQGNIQYF
TRBV15,TRBJ1-5,CATSIRQGNQPQHF
TRBV9,TRBJ2-7,CASSVGITSSYEQYF
TRBV28,TRBJ1-2,CASRSAQGNYGYTF
TRBV10-3,TRBJ2-1,CAISDGSHEQFF
TRBV6-5,TRBJ2-3,CASRTSGTDTQYF
TRBV30,TRBJ1-4,CAWSGQGSEKLFF
TRBV6-2/TRBV6-3,TRBJ1-3,CASSNSGTASGNTIYF
TRBV5-4,TRBJ2-3,CASRAGLAGVKGADTQYF
TRBV6-5,TRBJ2-2,CASSSLAGGGGELFF
TRBV10-2,TRBJ2-7,CASRSSGSYEQYF